This TCR beta chain came from a study of shared clonotypes between healthy human individuals. The study's findings and limits: Having only a few donors restricted how much genetic and exposure-history diversity was captured.

This clone came up once. Its target is not known. Trimming left V 3 bases short and J 12 bases short, with 17 bases between. The CDR3 length is 13 residues. Germline V lookup: CDR1 LNHDA, CDR2 SQIVND (reference sequence). It was CD45RO-negative cells, positively selected for CCR7, that made up naive CD8 cells, with terminally differentiated effector memory CD45RA+ cells excluded. Sequencing was performed with immunoSEQ multiplex PCR; in TCRdb, only in-frame clones are kept and a portion is missing. The sample comprises 500,000 to 700,000 clones, around 95% of which are singletons, and about 0.11% rests with the top ten.

The receptor was isolated from a woman in her twenties or thirties in good health. The J gene is TRBJ1-2, the V gene TRBV19, with D maybe TRBD1 (5 bases). The sample was naive CD8+ T cells sorted from blood. The CDR3 loop reads CASSMAGTDSDTF. CDR3 bases: TGTGCCAGTAGTATGGCCGGGACGGATTCAGACACCTTC.